These T cell receptor beta chains were read from a single sample in a study of CD8 T cells in ankylosing spondylitis. TCRdb ran MiXCR on the 5' RACE reads and lists one entry per CDR3 protein. The repertoire includes about 450,000 distinct CDR3 sequences, 25% to 30% of them detected once, and under 0.9% sits in the top ten. Specimen: blood, either unsorted or a sorted T cell fraction (not recorded which). The origin of the receptors is a male donor with ankylosing spondylitis. Each CDR3 is given with its conserved first and last residue. Fields, in order: D gene, clone size, J gene, V gene, CDR3 protein, CDR3 DNA. D genes are given only for firm matches. Clone size is stated in some rows and not others, as once, few, many or a class when expanded.

d_gene: -
abundance: -
j_gene: TRBJ1-1
v_gene: TRBV25-1
CDR3aa: CASSEWGGQNTEAFF
CDR3nt: TGTGCCAGCAGTGAATGGGGGGGACAGAACACTGAAGCTTTCTTT

d_gene: TRBD2
abundance: -
j_gene: TRBJ2-3
v_gene: TRBV10-3
CDR3aa: CAISEGRTRDTQYF
CDR3nt: TGTGCCATCAGTGAAGGGCGGACTAGGGATACGCAGTATTTT

d_gene: TRBD1
abundance: few
j_gene: TRBJ2-3
v_gene: TRBV20-1
CDR3aa: CSARVGQGTDTQYF
CDR3nt: TGCAGTGCTAGAGTGGGACAGGGCACAGATACGCAGTATTTT

d_gene: -
abundance: few
j_gene: TRBJ2-5
v_gene: TRBV5-1
CDR3aa: CASSGIQETQYF
CDR3nt: TGCGCCAGCAGCGGAATACAAGAGACCCAGTACTTC

d_gene: TRBD2
abundance: -
j_gene: TRBJ2-5
v_gene: TRBV5-1
CDR3aa: CASSTGTNQETQYF
CDR3nt: TGCGCCAGCAGCACCGGGACTAACCAAGAGACCCAGTACTTC

d_gene: -
abundance: -
j_gene: TRBJ2-5
v_gene: TRBV5-1
CDR3aa: CASSSGGRETQYF
CDR3nt: TGCGCCAGCAGCTCCGGTGGGAGGGAGACCCAGTACTTC

d_gene: -
abundance: many
j_gene: TRBJ1-5
v_gene: TRBV2
CDR3aa: CASTEGGLNQPQHF
CDR3nt: TGTGCCAGCACCGAGGGGGGGCTCAATCAGCCCCAGCATTTT

d_gene: -
abundance: -
j_gene: TRBJ1-2
v_gene: TRBV7-2
CDR3aa: CASSWGGSGYTF
CDR3nt: TGTGCCAGCAGCTGGGGGGGAAGCGGCTACACCTTC

d_gene: -
abundance: few
j_gene: TRBJ1-1
v_gene: TRBV20-1
CDR3aa: CSASGNLGAFF
CDR3nt: TGCAGTGCCTCAGGGAATCTGGGGGCTTTCTTT

d_gene: -
abundance: -
j_gene: TRBJ2-5
v_gene: TRBV20-1
CDR3aa: CSVPGRNQETQYF
CDR3nt: TGCAGTGTCCCCGGGCGGAATCAAGAGACCCAGTACTTC

d_gene: TRBD2
abundance: -
j_gene: TRBJ2-1
v_gene: TRBV9
CDR3aa: CASSPSGLAGVEQFF
CDR3nt: TGTGCCAGCAGCCCTTCGGGACTAGCGGGAGTTGAGCAGTTCTTC

d_gene: -
abundance: -
j_gene: TRBJ2-1
v_gene: TRBV7-9
CDR3aa: CASTLWGLSENEQFF
CDR3nt: TGTGCCAGCACCCTATGGGGCCTATCGGAGAATGAGCAGTTCTTC

d_gene: -
abundance: many
j_gene: TRBJ2-3
v_gene: TRBV11-2
CDR3aa: CASSLGRTDTQYF
CDR3nt: TGTGCCAGCAGCTTAGGGCGGACAGATACGCAGTATTTT

d_gene: TRBD2
abundance: -
j_gene: TRBJ2-1
v_gene: TRBV19
CDR3aa: CASSRGLAGDWEQFF
CDR3nt: TGTGCCAGTAGTAGGGGACTAGCGGGAGACTGGGAGCAGTTCTTC

d_gene: -
abundance: many
j_gene: TRBJ2-5
v_gene: TRBV11-2
CDR3aa: CASSQGHMPKETQYF
CDR3nt: TGTGCCAGCAGCCAGGGACACATGCCTAAAGAGACCCAGTACTTC

d_gene: TRBD1
abundance: few
j_gene: TRBJ1-1
v_gene: TRBV27
CDR3aa: CASSSLQGTEAFF
CDR3nt: TGTGCCAGCAGTTCCTTACAGGGGACTGAAGCTTTCTTT

d_gene: -
abundance: -
j_gene: TRBJ2-1
v_gene: TRBV5-6
CDR3aa: CASSQARGQSYNEQFF
CDR3nt: TGTGCCAGCAGCCAGGCCCGAGGGCAATCCTACAATGAGCAGTTCTTC

d_gene: -
abundance: few
j_gene: TRBJ1-2
v_gene: TRBV29-1
CDR3aa: CSVGGHQYGYTF
CDR3nt: TGCAGCGTGGGGGGACACCAATATGGCTACACCTTC

d_gene: TRBD2
abundance: -
j_gene: TRBJ2-2
v_gene: TRBV7-9
CDR3aa: CASRPGLADTGELFF
CDR3nt: TGTGCCAGCAGACCGGGACTAGCGGACACCGGGGAGCTGTTTTTT

d_gene: TRBD1
abundance: few
j_gene: TRBJ1-1
v_gene: TRBV24-1
CDR3aa: CATSDPGQGGMAFF
CDR3nt: TGTGCCACCAGTGACCCCGGACAGGGGGGTATGGCTTTCTTT

d_gene: -
abundance: few
j_gene: TRBJ1-5
v_gene: TRBV6-1
CDR3aa: CASRGREGNQPQHF
CDR3nt: TGTGCCAGCAGGGGGAGGGAGGGGAATCAGCCCCAGCATTTT

d_gene: -
abundance: -
j_gene: TRBJ1-2
v_gene: TRBV5-6
CDR3aa: CASRGTGSLPYGYTF
CDR3nt: TGTGCCAGCAGAGGAACAGGAAGCCTACCCTATGGCTACACCTTC

d_gene: -
abundance: few
j_gene: TRBJ1-5
v_gene: TRBV20-1
CDR3aa: CSARERLLSNQPQHF
CDR3nt: TGCAGTGCTAGAGAGCGACTCCTTAGCAATCAGCCCCAGCATTTT

d_gene: -
abundance: -
j_gene: TRBJ2-2
v_gene: TRBV12-3/TRBV12-4
CDR3aa: CASRLGALRELFF
CDR3nt: TGTGCCAGCCGTCTGGGAGCATTAAGGGAGCTGTTTTTT

d_gene: -
abundance: few
j_gene: TRBJ2-1
v_gene: TRBV5-1
CDR3aa: CASSPLRGTNNEQFF
CDR3nt: TGCGCCAGCAGCCCCTTACGGGGTACCAACAATGAGCAGTTCTTC

d_gene: -
abundance: -
j_gene: TRBJ2-6
v_gene: TRBV3-1
CDR3aa: CASSQKGNLIPGANVLTF
CDR3nt: TGTGCCAGCAGCCAGAAGGGGAATTTAATCCCTGGGGCCAACGTCCTGACTTTC

d_gene: TRBD2
abundance: -
j_gene: TRBJ2-7
v_gene: TRBV5-1
CDR3aa: CASSLAGGRNYEQYF
CDR3nt: TGCGCCAGCAGCTTGGCTGGCGGGAGGAACTACGAGCAGTACTTC

d_gene: -
abundance: -
j_gene: TRBJ2-5
v_gene: TRBV7-7
CDR3aa: CASSLGRVWQETQYF
CDR3nt: TGTGCCAGCAGCTTAGGTCGCGTGTGGCAAGAGACCCAGTACTTC

d_gene: -
abundance: -
j_gene: TRBJ2-2
v_gene: TRBV11-2
CDR3aa: CASSSSRAPTGELFF
CDR3nt: TGTGCCAGCAGCTCCAGTCGAGCGCCCACCGGGGAGCTGTTTTTT

d_gene: -
abundance: -
j_gene: TRBJ2-5
v_gene: TRBV25-1
CDR3aa: CASSPRAGLETQYF
CDR3nt: TGTGCCAGCAGTCCTCGGGCAGGGTTAGAGACCCAGTACTTC

d_gene: TRBD1
abundance: -
j_gene: TRBJ2-6
v_gene: TRBV5-1
CDR3aa: CASSPGTGGSGANVLTF
CDR3nt: TGCGCCAGCAGTCCCGGGACAGGGGGCTCTGGGGCCAACGTCCTGACTTTC

d_gene: -
abundance: -
j_gene: TRBJ2-7
v_gene: TRBV7-9
CDR3aa: CASSYTWDLRGEQYF
CDR3nt: TGTGCCAGCAGCTACACCTGGGACTTGCGTGGCGAGCAGTACTTC

d_gene: TRBD2
abundance: many
j_gene: TRBJ2-1
v_gene: TRBV9
CDR3aa: CASSVSTSGNSNEQFF
CDR3nt: TGTGCCAGCAGCGTAAGTACTAGCGGGAATTCCAATGAGCAGTTCTTC

d_gene: TRBD2
abundance: few
j_gene: TRBJ2-3
v_gene: TRBV29-1
CDR3aa: CSVESPAGGTDTQYF
CDR3nt: TGCAGCGTTGAGTCTCCAGCGGGAGGCACAGATACGCAGTATTTT

d_gene: -
abundance: many
j_gene: TRBJ1-5
v_gene: TRBV12-3/TRBV12-4
CDR3aa: CASCVVGIQPQHF
CDR3nt: TGTGCCAGTTGTGTGGTGGGAATTCAGCCCCAGCATTTT

d_gene: TRBD1
abundance: many
j_gene: TRBJ1-5
v_gene: TRBV12-3/TRBV12-4
CDR3aa: CASTRQGDSNQPQHF
CDR3nt: TGTGCCAGCACCCGACAGGGTGATAGCAATCAGCCCCAGCATTTT

d_gene: TRBD1
abundance: few
j_gene: TRBJ1-1
v_gene: TRBV5-1
CDR3aa: CASRPGQGMNTEAFF
CDR3nt: TGCGCCAGCAGACCGGGACAGGGGATGAACACTGAAGCTTTCTTT

d_gene: TRBD1
abundance: few
j_gene: TRBJ2-1
v_gene: TRBV25-1
CDR3aa: CASSDTRTGENEQFF
CDR3nt: TGTGCCAGCAGTGACACCCGGACAGGGGAAAATGAGCAGTTCTTC

d_gene: TRBD2
abundance: few
j_gene: TRBJ2-1
v_gene: TRBV27
CDR3aa: CASRNRDPSGVSYNEQFF
CDR3nt: TGTGCCAGCAGGAACCGGGACCCTAGCGGGGTCTCCTACAATGAGCAGTTCTTC

d_gene: TRBD2
abundance: -
j_gene: TRBJ2-7
v_gene: TRBV5-1
CDR3aa: CASSPLAGEGGEQYF
CDR3nt: TGCGCCAGCAGCCCCCTAGCGGGGGAAGGCGGCGAGCAGTACTTC

d_gene: -
abundance: many
j_gene: TRBJ2-1
v_gene: TRBV20-1
CDR3aa: CSALGSHSYNEQFF
CDR3nt: TGCAGTGCTTTGGGCTCCCACTCCTACAATGAGCAGTTCTTC